One and the same sample provided the 13 T cell receptor beta chains below, sequenced in a study of T cells in Graves' hyperthyroidism and ophthalmopathy. TCR beta CDR3 regions were amplified from RNA transcripts. The TCR CDR3 was amplified in a first-round RT-PCR using the HTBI primer set. TCRdb used MiXCR to reprocess the multiplex PCR reads, holding one entry per CDR3 protein. The repertoire holds some 600,000 distinct CDR3 sequences, with about 15% as singletons. Sequences were obtained from blood. These receptors all stem from a woman in her twenties or thirties with Graves' hyperthyroidism that later progressed to Graves' ophthalmopathy.

Remarks on this clonotype: This may come from a read error, since a much larger clone is one base off. The V call is TRBV5-1, the J call TRBJ1-1; tentatively, D is TRBD1 (6 bases). CDR1 is SGHRS and CDR2 is YFSETQ in the germline V gene. The CDR3 has 14 amino acids. CDR3 nucleotide sequence: TGCGCCAGCAGTCTGAAATGGGACAACACTGAAGCTTCCTTT. Translated, it gives CASSLKWDNTEASF.

The chain recombines TRBV28 with TRBJ1-5; 11 bases line up with TRBD1. CDR3 length: 15 residues. Germline CDR1 is MDHEN and CDR2 is SYDVKM. Trimming cost V 6 bases and J 6 bases; bases outside gene matches: 7. CDR3 nucleotides: TGTGCCAGCAGCCCCGGACAGGGGGCACTTCAGCCCCAGCATTTT. Protein sequence: CASSPGQGALQPQHF. Combining the CDR3 with reference TRBV28 and TRBJ1-5 gives the whole variable domain DVKVTQSSRYLVKRTGEKVFLECVQDMDHENMFWYRQDPGLGLRLIYFSYDVKMKEKGDIPEGYSVSREKKERFSLILESASTNQTSMYLCASSPGQGALQPQHFGDGTRLSIL.

This clonotype was observed many times. The V and J genes are TRBV3-1 and TRBJ2-2; no clear D gene. Germline loops: CDR1 LGHDT, CDR2 YNNKEL (reference sequence). The CDR3 runs 16 residues. The germline V and J ends were trimmed by 0 bases and 1 base, with 9 bases remaining between them. The CDR3 nucleotides are TGTGCCAGCAGCCAAGACAAGGGATTGAACACCGGGGAGCTGTTTTTT. Translation gives CASSQDKGLNTGELFF.

This clonotype was seen many times. The chain links TRBV13 to TRBJ1-2; possibly TRBD1 for D (6 bases). Germline CDR1 and CDR2: PRHDT and FYEKMQ (reference sequence). This CDR3 has 14 residues. With 0 bases removed from V and 3 bases from J, the gap between germline ends came to 8 bases. The CDR3 loop reads CASSLGTGYYGYTF. CDR3 DNA: TGTGCCAGCAGCTTAGGGACAGGCTACTATGGCTACACCTTC.

This clonotype was observed a few times. The chain is built from TRBV6-5 and TRBJ2-1; D unresolved. Germline CDR1 is MNHEY and CDR2 is SVGAGI. The germline V and J ends were trimmed by 0 bases and 12 bases, with 12 bases remaining between them. The length of the CDR3 is 13 residues. The CDR3 loop reads CASSYSADGRQFF. The DNA for the CDR3 is TGTGCCAGCAGTTACTCGGCCGACGGCCGGCAGTTCTTC.

This clonotype has ten or more counts. The chain has TRBV19 and TRBJ1-1; possibly TRBD1 for D (6 bases). V was shortened by 4 bases and J by 1 base, with 13 bases between the two germline ends. The CDR3 totals 15 residues. CDR1 LNHDA and CDR2 SQIVND come from the germline V gene (reference sequence). CDR3 DNA: TGTGCCAGTAGTACCGGACAGTCAGAGAACACTGAAGCTTTCTTT. The encoded protein is CASSTGQSENTEAFF.

This clonotype was counted at least ten times. The chain carries TRBV27 and TRBJ1-2; 9 bases are shared with TRBD1. The CDR3 loop spans 15 amino acids. V shed 5 bases and J 7 bases; nucleotides not matched to a gene: 11. Germline V gene lookup returns CDR1 MNHEY and CDR2 SMNVEV (reference sequence). The DNA of the CDR3 is TGTGCCAGCAGTACGTCACAGGGGGCGGCAGGTGGCTACACCTTC. Amino acids: CASSTSQGAAGGYTF.

At least ten counts were recorded for this clonotype. The CDR3 is CASSSIGDVQAGGPETQYF. DNA for the CDR3: TGTGCCAGCAGCTCGATTGGGGATGTGCAAGCGGGAGGGCCGGAGACCCAGTACTTC. This chain joins TRBV28 and TRBJ2-5, with TRBD2 matching over 10 bases. CDR1 and CDR2 from the germline V gene are MDHEN and SYDVKM. The CDR3 has 19 residues. With 6 bases clipped from V and 5 bases from J, the junction kept 21 bases outside the gene matches.

This clonotype has only a few counts. The gene calls are TRBV4-2 and TRBJ1-1; no firm D call. The CDR3 spans 14 residues. The V gene lost 3 bases and the J gene lost 3 bases, with 11 bases spanning the gap. From germline, CDR1 is LGHNA and CDR2 YNFKEQ. CDR3 protein: CASSQRELHTEAFF. The CDR3 nucleotides are TGTGCCAGCAGCCAGAGGGAGTTACACACTGAAGCTTTCTTT.

The chain is built from TRBV6-1 and TRBJ2-1, with D possibly TRBD1 on 6 matching bases. The CDR3 covers 17 residues. Per germline, CDR1 MNHNS and CDR2 SASEGT. The ends were cut back, 2 bases at V and 4 bases at J, with 18 bases in the middle. The CDR3 is CASSEMSQGMGYNEQFF. CDR3 DNA: TGTGCCAGCAGTGAAATGTCCCAGGGGATGGGATACAATGAGCAGTTCTTC.

The sample holds many counts of this clonotype. The gene calls are TRBV5-1 and TRBJ2-1; perhaps TRBD1 as D (5 bases). The CDR3 length is 15 residues. CDR1 and CDR2 (germline): SGHRS, YFSETQ. Trimming pared 5 bases from V and 0 bases from J, leaving 12 bases between. The CDR3 loop reads CASRRDSLSYNEQFF. CDR3 DNA: TGCGCCAGCAGGCGTGACAGCCTCTCCTACAATGAGCAGTTCTTC.

This clonotype was detected ten times or more. The chain links TRBV10-3 to TRBJ2-7, with 8 bases identical to TRBD1. Trimming took 4 bases from V and 0 from J; bases not matched to a gene: 8. Germline V gene data show CDR1 as ENHRY and CDR2 as SYGVKD. The length of the CDR3 is 16 residues. Here the CDR3 DNA reads TGTGCCATCAGTGGGACAGGGACGACCGACTCCTACGAGCAGTACTTC. Protein product: CAISGTGTTDSYEQYF.

This clonotype was detected a few times. V and J are TRBV4-1 and TRBJ2-2; D may correspond to TRBD1 or TRBD2 (5 bases each). Germline CDR1 is MGHRA and CDR2 is YSYEKL. Trimming stripped 3 bases from V and 1 base from J, with 9 bases between. This CDR3 has 15 residues. This CDR3 is CASSHRGQNTGELFF. CDR3 in DNA: TGCGCCAGCAGCCACCGGGGCCAGAACACCGGGGAGCTGTTTTTT.